Each of the 25 T cell receptor beta chains below was sequenced from the same sample in a study of blood T cell repertoires in COVID-19. TCRdb's table, derived via immunoSEQ multiplex PCR, lists solely in-frame clones and lacks some. The sample has 150,000 to 200,000 clones, approximately 86% seen once; the top ten hold roughly 0.53%. The source material was peripheral blood. These receptor sequences come from a man between 60 and 75 years old with COVID-19, enrolled during active disease.

The rearrangement uses TRBV10-3 and TRBJ2-3; TRBD2 matches at 11 bases. CDR1 ENHRY and CDR2 SYGVKD come from the germline V gene. The V and J ends lost 5 bases and 5 bases, in that order; junction bases with no gene match: 12. CDR3 length: 17 residues. As DNA, the CDR3 is TGTGCCATCAGTCCAGGATCACTAGCGGGGGCCTTAGATACGCAGTATTTT. It encodes CAISPGSLAGALDTQYF.

V and J are TRBV18 and TRBJ2-7; the D gene is possibly TRBD2 (5 bases). This CDR3 comprises 14 residues. The ends were cut back, 6 bases at V and 4 bases at J, with 16 bases in the middle. Germline V gene data show CDR1 as KGHSH and CDR2 as LQKENI. The chain's CDR3 is CASSPFSGVYEQYF. In nucleotides, the CDR3 is TGTGCCAGCTCCCCTTTTTCCGGGGTTTACGAGCAGTACTTC.

The CDR3 region has the DNA TGTGCCAGCAGTACTCGAGTTCGGGGAAACACCGGGGAGCTGTTTTTT. Encoded protein: CASSTRVRGNTGELFF. The chain couples TRBV6-2 or TRBV6-3 to TRBJ2-2, with a tentative D call TRBD2 (5 bases). The germline V and J ends were trimmed by 5 bases and 2 bases, with 15 bases remaining between them. This CDR3 has 16 residues. Germline CDR1 MNHEY, CDR2 SVGEGT.

The V and J genes are TRBV19 and TRBJ1-1, with D unresolved. With 7 bases removed from V and 0 bases from J, the gap between germline ends came to 12 bases. The CDR3 runs 14 residues. Germline V lookup: CDR1 LNHDA, CDR2 SQIVND (reference sequence). CDR3 coding DNA: TGTGCCAGTAAATCCGGGAGACTGAACACTGAAGCTTTCTTT. It yields the protein CASKSGRLNTEAFF.

The rearrangement links TRBV9 to TRBJ2-5; D is perhaps TRBD2 (6 bases). V was cut by 4 bases and J by 1 base, with 17 bases left in between. CDR1 and CDR2 from the germline V gene are SGDLS and YYNGEE. The CDR3 sequence is 16 residues long. The CDR3 region has the DNA TGTGCCAGCAGCCCCCGAGGGAGCGGGCCCCAAGAGACCCAGTACTTC. This gives the protein CASSPRGSGPQETQYF.

This chain connects TRBV27 to TRBJ1-1; D is undetermined. Deletions cut 3 bases from V and 5 bases from J, with 10 bases between. The CDR3 runs to 13 residues. Germline V gives CDR1 MNHEY, CDR2 SMNVEV (reference sequence). The CDR3 reads CASSFRGRTEAFF. DNA for the CDR3: TGTGCCAGCAGTTTTCGAGGGCGGACTGAAGCTTTCTTT.

The rearrangement joins TRBV7-2 to TRBJ1-6; the match to TRBD1 covers 10 bases. In germline, CDR1 is SGHTA, CDR2 FQGNSA. CDR3 length: 15 residues. Losses at the gene ends were 5 bases for V and 14 bases for J; bases not matched to a gene: 12. Here the CDR3 reads CASSDLTGGYTTLHF. The DNA for the CDR3 is TGTGCCAGCAGCGACCTGACAGGGGGCTATACCACCCTCCACTTT.

This clone was seen just once. The chain employs TRBV12-1 and TRBJ2-1; the table calls TRBD2, which could not be checked here. TRBV12-1 is shown as a pseudogene. This CDR3 spans 14 amino acids. The CDR3, as DNA: TGTGCCAGCAGCTTTGATCGGGGATACAATGAGCAGTTCTTC. It specifies CASSFDRGYNEQFF.

The chain recombines TRBV11-2 with TRBJ2-7; D is possibly TRBD1 (6 bases). There are 13 residues in the CDR3. Per germline, CDR1 SGHAT and CDR2 FQNNGV. Trimming removed 4 bases at V and 1 base at J, with 8 bases between. In nucleotides, the CDR3 is TGTGCCAGCAGCTATGGACAGTCCTACGAGCAGTACTTC. It encodes CASSYGQSYEQYF.

Only a few counts were recorded for this clone. V and J are TRBV6-2 or TRBV6-3 and TRBJ1-1; D perhaps matches TRBD1 (6 bases). Germline values: CDR1 MNHEY, CDR2 SVGEGT. The germline V and J ends were trimmed by 4 bases and 0 bases, with 15 bases remaining between them. CDR3 size: 16 residues. CDR3 sequence reads: CASSWEAGTLNTEAFF. For the CDR3, the DNA is TGTGCCAGCAGTTGGGAAGCCGGGACATTGAACACTGAAGCTTTCTTT.

V gene TRBV9 combines with J gene TRBJ2-3; D remains ambiguous. Trimming shortened V by 3 bases and J by 1 base, and 12 bases separated the two germline ends. The germline gives CDR1 SGDLS, CDR2 YYNGEE. The CDR3 loop spans 15 amino acids. The CDR3 DNA sequence: TGTGCCAGCAGCGCTCTTTCTCAGGGCACAGATACGCAGTATTTT. Protein sequence: CASSALSQGTDTQYF.

The chain has TRBV5-1 and TRBJ1-6; maybe TRBD1 (5 bases). This CDR3 contains 14 residues. CDR1 SGHRS and CDR2 YFSETQ come from the germline V gene. Deletions cut 0 bases from V and 5 bases from J, with 6 bases between. The CDR3 reads CASSLGQHNSPLHF. The CDR3, as DNA: TGCGCCAGCAGCTTGGGACAGCATAATTCACCCCTCCACTTT.

The chain uses TRBV7-2 and TRBJ2-3; maybe TRBD2 (5 bases). The CDR3 length is 14 residues. Trimming cost V 3 bases and J 2 bases, with 9 bases left between them. Germline assignment: CDR1 SGHTA and CDR2 FQGNSA. CDR3 DNA sequence: TGTGCCAGCAGCTTTACTAGATACACAGATACGCAGTATTTT. It codes for CASSFTRYTDTQYF.

The V and J genes are TRBV19 and TRBJ1-3, with TRBD1 matching 7 bases. CDR1 and CDR2 from the germline V gene are LNHDA and SQIVND (reference sequence). Trimming removed 4 bases from V and 3 bases from J; junction bases left unmatched: 0. This CDR3 has 13 amino acids. The CDR3 is CASSNRGGNTIYF. CDR3 nucleotides: TGTGCCAGTAGTAACAGGGGTGGAAACACCATATATTTT.

CDR3 bases: TGTGCCAGCAGCCAAACACCGGGACTAGCGGGCCTAAGGCAAGGAGATACGCAGTATTTT. It is translated as CASSQTPGLAGLRQGDTQYF. The V gene is TRBV3-1 (or the pseudogene TRBV3-2), the J gene TRBJ2-3; TRBD2 matches at 12 bases. The V segment lost 2 bases and the J segment 5 bases; nucleotides outside the gene matches: 17. Germline values: CDR1 LGHDT, CDR2 YNNKEL (reference sequence). The CDR3 has 20 amino acids.

This clone has more than one count but fewer than ten. The V and J genes are TRBV16 and TRBJ1-2, with a weak D call TRBD1 (6 bases). The germline V gene encodes CDR1 KGHSY and CDR2 FQNENV. Trimming removed 4 bases from V and 8 bases from J, with 14 bases in between. The CDR3 has 13 residues. The CDR3: CASSPGRGGGYTF. DNA of the CDR3: TGTGCCAGCAGCCCGGGACGTGGGGGCGGCTACACCTTC.

J is TRBJ1-1 and V is TRBV7-2; D is unclear. From germline, CDR1 is SGHTA and CDR2 FQGNSA. The V end was cut by 0 bases, the J end by 1 base, with 3 bases between. CDR3 length: 13 residues. DNA of the CDR3: TGTGCCAGCAGCTTAGCGGCGAACACTGAAGCTTTCTTT. It codes for CASSLAANTEAFF.

The chain couples TRBV3-1 (or the pseudogene TRBV3-2) to TRBJ2-1; 8 bases are a match to TRBD1. The germline V gene has CDR1 LGHDT and CDR2 YNNKEL (reference sequence). The V and J ends lost 1 base and 4 bases, in that order; junction bases with no gene match: 12. This CDR3 contains 18 residues. As DNA, the CDR3 is TGTGCCAGCAGCCAAGTCGGGGCTGGACAGGGTATATACAATGAGCAGTTCTTC. Translation: CASSQVGAGQGIYNEQFF.

This chain joins TRBV15 and TRBJ1-1, with D possibly TRBD1 on 5 matching bases. This CDR3 contains 17 residues. With 0 bases removed from V and 0 bases from J, the gap between germline ends came to 14 bases. Germline lookup yields CDR1 LNHNV and CDR2 YYDKDF (reference sequence). As DNA, the CDR3 is TGTGCCACCAGCAGAGAGCGGGGGTCCCTTATGAACACTGAAGCTTTCTTT. Its translation: CATSRERGSLMNTEAFF.

The rearrangement links TRBV24-1 to TRBJ1-4; D perhaps matches TRBD1 (6 bases). The CDR3 runs 15 residues. Germline CDR1 is KGHDR and CDR2 is SFDVKD. The V end lost 3 bases, the J end lost 0 bases, and 7 bases lay between the germline ends. This chain's CDR3 is CATSDHRATNEKLFF. The CDR3 DNA reads TGTGCCACCAGTGATCACAGGGCAACTAATGAAAAACTGTTTTTT.

This clone has a single count. The chain links TRBV29-1 to TRBJ1-1; no clear D gene. Germline V gene data show CDR1 as SQVTM and CDR2 as ANQGSEA. Trimming took 5 bases from V and 0 from J, leaving 7 bases between them. CDR3 length: 12 amino acids. In DNA form, the CDR3 reads TGCAGCGTTTCAGACTTGAACACTGAAGCTTTCTTT. Amino acid sequence: CSVSDLNTEAFF.

The chain couples TRBV5-1 to TRBJ2-1; 9 positions match TRBD2. The V and J ends lost 1 base and 4 bases, in that order; junction bases with no gene match: 6. CDR1 and CDR2 from the germline V gene are SGHRS and YFSETQ. The CDR3 length is 16 residues. In nucleotides, the CDR3 is TGCGCCAGCAGCTTGAGGAGCGGGGGGCTTTACAATGAGCAGTTCTTC. Its translation is CASSLRSGGLYNEQFF.

The genes are TRBV3-1 (or the pseudogene TRBV3-2) and TRBJ2-1; TRBD1 matches 7 bases. The junction had 7 bases not matched to a gene; V was cut back by 3 bases and J by 2 bases. Germline CDR1 LGHDT, CDR2 YNNKEL (reference sequence). This CDR3 is 16 amino acids long. CDR3 protein: CASSHLTGVAYNEQFF. CDR3 nucleotides: TGTGCCAGCAGCCACCTTACAGGGGTGGCCTACAATGAGCAGTTCTTC.

The chain is built from TRBV11-2 and TRBJ1-2; D unresolved. This CDR3 comprises 12 residues. Germline V CDR1 and CDR2: SGHAT, FQNNGV. The V and J ends lost 5 bases and 6 bases respectively, with 10 bases between them. CDR3 sequence: CASSLPSDGYTF. The CDR3 DNA reads TGTGCCAGCAGCCTACCTTCGGATGGCTACACCTTC.

This chain uses TRBV7-8 with TRBJ2-7, with 8 bases lining up with TRBD1. The J segment lost 2 bases and the V segment lost 4 bases, leaving 10 bases of the junction unmatched. Germline CDR1 is SGHVS and CDR2 is FQNEAQ. There are 16 residues in the CDR3. The CDR3 spells CASSSKTGQGPYEQYF. The CDR3, as DNA: TGTGCCAGCAGCTCTAAAACCGGACAGGGTCCCTACGAGCAGTACTTC.